These 14 T cell receptor beta chains share one sample of origin, sequenced in a study of T cell responses to AZD1222 COVID-19 vaccine. Sequencing used immunoSEQ multiplex PCR; TCRdb keeps in-frame clones, though not all of them. The table lists more than 100,000 clones, approximately 91% of them singletons. Specimen: peripheral blood, collected 28 days after the second AZD1222 dose. The receptors were sampled from an adult who received the AZD1222 COVID-19 vaccine.

The chain recombines TRBV18 with TRBJ2-4, with D possibly being TRBD1 (5 bases). V was cut by 5 bases and J by 1 base, with 18 bases left in between. CDR1 is KGHSH, CDR2 LQKENI, per germline. The CDR3 spans 17 residues. The CDR3 here is CASSDGSLRGAKNIQYF. The CDR3 coding sequence is TGTGCCAGCTCAGACGGCTCCCTTAGGGGTGCCAAAAACATTCAGTACTTC.

This clone has more than one count but fewer than ten. The V and J genes are TRBV6-5 and TRBJ1-5; tentative D call: TRBD1 (5 bases). This CDR3 has 13 amino acids. Germline V gene lookup returns CDR1 MNHEY and CDR2 SVGAGI. Trimming stripped 2 bases from V and 4 bases from J, with 6 bases between. CDR3 sequence (DNA): TGTGCCAGCAGTTACAGGGGAAATCAGCCCCAGCATTTT. Amino acid sequence: CASSYRGNQPQHF.

The rearrangement joins TRBV4-1 to TRBJ2-5; possibly TRBD2 for D (5 bases). Germline assignment: CDR1 MGHRA and CDR2 YSYEKL. V lost 4 bases to trimming and J lost 2 bases, with 14 bases between them. The CDR3 is made up of 15 amino acids. The CDR3 sequence: CASSPKGLLQETQYF. The CDR3 DNA sequence: TGCGCCAGCAGCCCCAAAGGACTGTTACAAGAGACCCAGTACTTC.

The chain is built from TRBV6-5 and TRBJ1-2; 8 bases fit TRBD1. The ends lost 6 bases at V and 5 bases at J; junction bases unmatched: 11. CDR1 is MNHEY and CDR2 is SVGAGI in the germline V gene. The CDR3 is 15 residues long. The CDR3 DNA sequence: TGTGCCAGCAGGGTTCGGGGACAGGATCTATATGGCTACACCTTC. It encodes CASRVRGQDLYGYTF.

V and J are TRBV11-3 and TRBJ1-3; 7 nucleotides match TRBD1. The CDR3 has 17 residues. Trimming at V came to 5 bases and at J to 3 bases, leaving 13 bases not matched to a gene. CDR1 and CDR2 (germline): SGHNT, YENEEA. CDR3 sequence: CASSPDHRGSGGNTIYF. The CDR3 DNA follows: TGTGCCAGCAGCCCGGACCACAGGGGTTCGGGTGGAAACACCATATATTTT. Combining the CDR3 with reference TRBV11-3 and TRBJ1-3 gives the whole variable domain EAGVVQSPRYKIIEKKQPVAFWCNPISGHNTLYWYLQNLGQGPELLIRYENEEAVDDSQLPKDRFSAERLKGVDSTLKIQPAELGDSAVYLCASSPDHRGSGGNTIYFGEGSWLTVV.

The rearrangement links TRBV5-5 to TRBJ2-7, with 9 positions matching TRBD1. This CDR3 comprises 16 residues. Germline values: CDR1 SGHKS, CDR2 YYEKEE (reference sequence). V trimming: 5 bases; J trimming: 6 bases; junction bases outside the gene matches: 15. The CDR3 region has the DNA TGTGCCAGCAGTTACCAACCGGGACAGGGCTTCGGCGAGCAGTACGTC. Protein sequence: CASSYQPGQGFGEQYV.

This clone came up a few times. The V call is TRBV6-2 or TRBV6-3, the J call TRBJ2-7; 9 positions agree with TRBD1. Germline assignment: CDR1 MNHEY and CDR2 SVGEGT. This CDR3 spans 14 amino acids. J lost 4 bases, V lost 5 bases, and 6 bases had no gene match. CDR3 in DNA: TGTGCCAGCAGTAAAACAGGGGGCGGGTACGAGCAGTACGTC. It translates to CASSKTGGGYEQYV.

The chain carries TRBV27 and TRBJ1-6, with D hard to call. V was cut by 3 bases and J by 8 bases, with 23 bases left in between. This CDR3 is 18 amino acids long. Germline CDR1 and CDR2: MNHEY and SMNVEV (reference sequence). The CDR3 region is CASSFSPPGRVVYSPLHF. In DNA form, the CDR3 reads TGTGCCAGCAGTTTTTCCCCCCCTGGGAGGGTAGTTTATTCACCCCTCCACTTT.

The DNA of the CDR3 is TGTGCCAGCAGCTTTCAGTCCTCCGGGACAGGGGAGACCCAGTACTTC. This translates into CASSFQSSGTGETQYF. The chain uses TRBV7-2 and TRBJ2-5; TRBD1 matches at 9 bases. Germline V lookup: CDR1 SGHTA, CDR2 FQGNSA. The J segment lost 5 bases and the V segment lost 3 bases, leaving 10 bases of the junction unmatched. The CDR3 totals 16 residues.

This chain connects TRBV29-1 to TRBJ2-4; D tentatively reads TRBD1 or TRBD2 (5 bases each). Trimming took 6 bases from V and 0 from J, leaving 12 bases between them. The V gene's germline CDR1 is SQVTM and CDR2 ANQGSEA. CDR3 size: 14 residues. DNA of the CDR3: TGCAGCGTCTGGGACCCGCTAGCCAAAAACATTCAGTACTTC. Amino acids: CSVWDPLAKNIQYF.

The gene calls are TRBV24-1 and TRBJ1-2; 7 nucleotides agree with TRBD1. Trimming at V came to 3 bases and at J to 5 bases, leaving 8 bases not matched to a gene. CDR3 length: 15 amino acids. Germline CDR1 KGHDR, CDR2 SFDVKD. The CDR3 spells CATSDHNRGGYGYTF. The DNA of the CDR3 is TGTGCCACCAGTGATCATAACAGGGGAGGATATGGCTACACCTTC.

The chain links TRBV5-6 to TRBJ1-6; D is unresolved. The V gene lost 6 bases and the J gene lost 0 bases, with 10 bases spanning the gap. Germline lookup yields CDR1 SGHDT and CDR2 YYEEEE. The CDR3 loop spans 15 amino acids. CDR3 nucleotides: TGTGCCAGCATGCTGTGGGGCTCCTATAATTCACCCCTCCACTTT. Residues: CASMLWGSYNSPLHF. Filled out from reference TRBV5-6 and TRBJ1-6, the complete variable domain reads DAGVTQSPTHLIKTRGQQVTLRCSPKSGHDTVSWYQQALGQGPQFIFQYYEEEERQRGNFPDRFSGHQFPNYSSELNVNALLLGDSALYLCASMLWGSYNSPLHFGNGTRLTVT.

About this clone: This CDR3 is also generated by other DNA sequences in the sample. V usage is TRBV7-2 and J usage is TRBJ1-1, with D tentatively TRBD1 (6 bases). Germline values: CDR1 SGHTA, CDR2 FQGNSA. Deletions cut 4 bases from V and 2 bases from J, with 8 bases between. This CDR3 comprises 13 residues. CDR3 sequence reads: CASSSQGNTEAFF. The CDR3 nucleotides are TGTGCCAGCAGCTCACAGGGAAACACTGAAGCTTTCTTT.

V usage is TRBV19 and J usage is TRBJ1-1, with D possibly matching TRBD1 (5 bases). Germline V gene sequence: CDR1 LNHDA, CDR2 SQIVND (reference sequence). The CDR3 runs 14 residues. Trimming stripped 1 base from V and 5 bases from J, with 11 bases between. The CDR3, as DNA: TGTGCCAGTAGTATAGTCCAGGGATATACTGAAGCTTTCTTT. It specifies CASSIVQGYTEAFF. The whole variable domain, filled in from reference TRBV19 and TRBJ1-1, reads DGGITQSPKYLFRKEGQNVTLSCEQNLNHDAMYWYRQDPGQGLRLIYYSQIVNDFQKGDIAEGYSVSREKKESFPLTVTSAQKNPTAFYLCASSIVQGYTEAFFGQGTRLTVV.